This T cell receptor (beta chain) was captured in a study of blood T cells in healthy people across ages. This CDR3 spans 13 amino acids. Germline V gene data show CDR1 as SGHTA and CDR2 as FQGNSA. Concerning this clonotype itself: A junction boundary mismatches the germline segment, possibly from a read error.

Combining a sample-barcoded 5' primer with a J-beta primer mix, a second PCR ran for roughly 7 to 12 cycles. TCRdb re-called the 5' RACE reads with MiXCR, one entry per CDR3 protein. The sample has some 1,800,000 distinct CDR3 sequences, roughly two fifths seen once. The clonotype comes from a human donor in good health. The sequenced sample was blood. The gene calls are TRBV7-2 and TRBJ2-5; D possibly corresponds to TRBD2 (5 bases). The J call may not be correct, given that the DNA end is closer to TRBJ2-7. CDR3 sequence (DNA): TGTGCCGGCAGCTTAGCCGGTGAGGGCGAGCAGTACTTC. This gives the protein CAGSLAGEGEQYF.